The 28 T cell receptor beta chains given below trace back to one sample, sequenced in a study of control samples from healthy donors and cancer patients. The method was immunoSEQ multiplex PCR; TCRdb's version includes in-frame clones alone and lacks a portion of them. Of over 80,000 clones in the sample, 79% were seen once. Sequencing was performed on blood. The receptors here all came from a woman in her twenties or thirties in good health.

The chain uses TRBV11-2 and TRBJ2-7, with D possibly TRBD2 on 6 matching bases. Germline V gene lookup returns CDR1 SGHAT and CDR2 FQNNGV. The CDR3 covers 16 residues. The ends were cut back, 5 bases at V and 5 bases at J, with 22 bases in the middle. CDR3 sequence: CASSPTGAGPRDEQYF. DNA of the CDR3: TGTGCCAGCAGCCCCACCGGGGCGGGGCCTAGGGACGAGCAGTACTTC.

The gene calls are TRBV5-1 and TRBJ2-5; 14 positions match TRBD2. The ends lost 5 bases at V and 5 bases at J; junction bases unmatched: 5. The CDR3 covers 15 residues. From germline, CDR1 is SGHRS and CDR2 YFSETQ. CDR3 in amino acids: CASSLTSGGVETQYF. The CDR3 DNA sequence: TGCGCCAGCAGTTTGACTAGCGGGGGGGTCGAGACCCAGTACTTC. Full variable domain (rest looked up from reference TRBV5-1 and TRBJ2-5): KAGVTQTPRYLIKTRGQQVTLSCSPISGHRSVSWYQQTPGQGLQFLFEYFSETQRNKGNFPGRFSGRQFSNSRSEMNVSTLELGDSALYLCASSLTSGGVETQYFGPGTRLLVL.

The chain couples TRBV5-1 to TRBJ2-3; 8 positions agree with TRBD1. Germline CDR1 is SGHRS and CDR2 is YFSETQ. J was trimmed by 7 bases and V by 7 bases; bases with no gene match: 8. This CDR3 has 13 residues. The CDR3 here is CASLPGQGNTQYF. In nucleotides, the CDR3 is TGCGCCAGCCTACCAGGACAGGGAAATACGCAGTATTTT.

The chain has TRBV18 and TRBJ2-3, with 8 positions matching TRBD2. This CDR3 contains 15 residues. Germline loops: CDR1 KGHSH, CDR2 LQKENI. With 4 bases clipped from V and 4 bases from J, the junction kept 7 bases outside the gene matches. Written as DNA, the CDR3 is TGTGCCAGCTCACTGACGGGACTAGAGGCAGATACGCAGTATTTT. Translating gives CASSLTGLEADTQYF. Full variable domain (remainder filled in from reference TRBV18 and TRBJ2-3): NAGVMQNPRHLVRRRGQEARLRCSPMKGHSHVYWYRQLPEEGLKFMVYLQKENIIDESGMPKERFSAEFPKEGPSILRIQQVVRGDSAAYFCASSLTGLEADTQYFGPGTRLTVL.

This clone came up a few times. Mismatch with germline at one junction end may stem from a read error. The genes are TRBV7-6 and TRBJ2-3, with 10 bases fitting TRBD2. Germline V gene data show CDR1 as SGHVS and CDR2 as FNYEAQ. The CDR3 is made up of 15 amino acids. CDR3 amino acids: CASSLAGGTPNTQYF. Written as DNA, the CDR3 is TGTGCCAGCAGTTTAGCGGGGGGCACTCCAAATACGCAGTATTTT.

The chain carries TRBV6-5 and TRBJ1-1; no clear D. CDR3 length equals 13 residues. Germline assignment: CDR1 MNHEY and CDR2 SVGAGI. V gave up 8 bases and J gave up 2 bases, with 12 bases separating them. CDR3 DNA sequence: TGTGCCAGCGCGCGGCGGTCAAACACTGAAGCTTTCTTT. This translates into CASARRSNTEAFF.

This clone showed up just once. The CDR3 DNA follows: TGTGCCTGGACGTGGGGGTTGGGCTATGGCTACACCTTC. Amino acids: CAWTWGLGYGYTF. The V gene is TRBV30, the J gene TRBJ1-2; TRBD1 is a possible D gene (5 bases). Germline V gives CDR1 GTSNPN, CDR2 SVGIG (reference sequence). The V end was cut by 4 bases, the J end by 4 bases, with 13 bases between. The CDR3 spans 13 residues.

The rearrangement joins TRBV10-3 to TRBJ2-1; D is unresolved. Germline V gives CDR1 ENHRY, CDR2 SYGVKD. The CDR3 sequence is 13 residues long. V dropped 2 bases and J dropped 9 bases, with 11 bases sitting between them. CDR3 sequence: CAISEEGWGEQFF. Here the CDR3 DNA reads TGTGCCATCAGTGAGGAAGGCTGGGGTGAGCAGTTCTTC.

The CDR3 bases are TGCGCCAGCAGTGGTTCAGGCCGCTACGAGCAGTACTTC. It is translated as CASSGSGRYEQYF. This rearrangement joins TRBV10-1 to TRBJ2-7; D unclear. Germline assignment: CDR1 WNHNN and CDR2 SYGVQD (reference sequence). Trimming took 4 bases from V and 3 from J, leaving 10 bases between them. This CDR3 region has 13 residues.

Only one count was recorded for this clone. V usage is TRBV6-6 and J usage is TRBJ1-4; D might be TRBD1 (5 bases). The CDR3 covers 15 residues. Trimming shortened V by 6 bases and J by 5 bases, and 16 bases separated the two germline ends. Germline V gene sequence: CDR1 MNHNY, CDR2 SVGAGI (reference sequence). The DNA of the CDR3 is TGTGCCAGCAGAGGAGACAGCGGCACAAATGAAAAACTGTTTTTT. It encodes CASRGDSGTNEKLFF.

V is TRBV19 and J is TRBJ1-1, with D unclear. Germline V gene sequence: CDR1 LNHDA, CDR2 SQIVND (reference sequence). V gave up 3 bases and J gave up 4 bases, with 9 bases separating them. This CDR3 has 13 amino acids. The CDR3 protein is CASSIQVATEAFF. DNA for the CDR3: TGTGCCAGTAGTATCCAAGTAGCCACTGAAGCTTTCTTT.

J is TRBJ2-5 and V is TRBV2; 14 bases agree with TRBD2. The trim removed 3 bases at V and 6 bases at J, leaving 3 bases unmatched. The CDR3 runs to 15 residues. Germline V gives CDR1 SNHLY, CDR2 FYNNEI. The CDR3 coding sequence is TGTGCCAGCAGTGATGGACTAGCGGGGGGACAGACCCAGTACTTC. Translation gives CASSDGLAGGQTQYF.

CDR3 protein: CASRDSKNTEAFF. CDR3 sequence (DNA): TGCGCCAGCCGGGACAGTAAGAACACTGAAGCTTTCTTT. The chain has TRBV10-2 and TRBJ1-1, with TRBD1 matching 7 bases. The CDR3 has 13 amino acids. Germline lookup yields CDR1 WSHSY and CDR2 SAAADI. With V trimmed by 8 bases and J by 1 base, 4 bases remained unmatched.

The chain employs TRBV28 and TRBJ2-2; no reliable D call. The ends were cut back, 5 bases at V and 4 bases at J, with 8 bases in the middle. The germline V gene has CDR1 MDHEN and CDR2 SYDVKM. The CDR3 sequence is 13 residues long. CDR3 residues: CASSGFSTGELFF. Here the CDR3 DNA reads TGTGCCAGCAGTGGTTTTAGCACCGGGGAGCTGTTTTTT. Filled out from reference TRBV28 and TRBJ2-2, the complete variable domain reads DVKVTQSSRYLVKRTGEKVFLECVQDMDHENMFWYRQDPGLGLRLIYFSYDVKMKEKGDIPEGYSVSREKKERFSLILESASTNQTSMYLCASSGFSTGELFFGEGSRLTVL.

The rearrangement joins TRBV10-3 to TRBJ2-2, with no clear D. CDR3 size: 15 residues. The ends were cut back, 6 bases at V and 1 base at J, with 12 bases in the middle. CDR1 is ENHRY and CDR2 is SYGVKD in the germline V gene. The CDR3 loop is CAISALGLNTGELFF. The CDR3 DNA sequence: TGTGCCATCAGCGCGCTCGGATTGAACACCGGGGAGCTGTTTTTT.

The chain couples TRBV9 to TRBJ1-1; a possible D gene is TRBD1 (6 bases). Germline CDR1 is SGDLS and CDR2 is YYNGEE. V lost 3 bases to trimming and J lost 2 bases, with 14 bases between them. The CDR3 has 15 residues. The chain's CDR3 is CASSARLQGNTEAFF. The CDR3 DNA sequence: TGTGCCAGCAGCGCTCGCCTACAGGGTAACACTGAAGCTTTCTTT.

The chain employs TRBV30 and TRBJ1-2; TRBD1 aligns across 10 bases. The V gene end was trimmed by 1 base and the J gene end by 7 bases; junction bases not matched to a gene: 6. CDR3 size: 14 residues. Germline assignment: CDR1 GTSNPN and CDR2 SVGIG (reference sequence). This CDR3 reads CAWSGDRGRGGYTF. The CDR3 DNA is TGTGCCTGGAGTGGAGACAGGGGGCGCGGTGGCTACACCTTC.

In DNA form, the CDR3 reads TGTGCCAGCAGCCGATCGGGGACTAACTATGGCTACACCTTC. This codes for CASSRSGTNYGYTF. The chain carries TRBV9 and TRBJ1-2; D unresolved. Looked up from germline, CDR1 is SGDLS and CDR2 is YYNGEE. The CDR3 is 14 amino acids. Trimming shortened V by 4 bases and J by 0 bases, and 10 bases separated the two germline ends.

This sequence joins TRBV12-3 or TRBV12-4 and TRBJ1-1, with TRBD1 as a possible D gene (5 bases). The CDR3 runs to 12 residues. The germline V and J ends were trimmed by 5 bases and 5 bases, with 9 bases remaining between them. CDR3 coding DNA: TGTGCCAGCAGTGTCAGGGCGACTGAAGCTTTCTTT. Its translation: CASSVRATEAFF.

The rearrangement uses TRBV7-9 and TRBJ2-7, with 7 bases matching TRBD1. CDR1 SEHNR and CDR2 FQNEAQ come from the germline V gene (reference sequence). V lost 5 bases to trimming and J lost 5 bases; unmatched junction nucleotides: 12. The CDR3 is 15 amino acids. CDR3 DNA sequence: TGTGCCAGCAGCCCTACTACAGGGGAAGCAGACGAGCAGTACTTC. Translation gives CASSPTTGEADEQYF.

This chain uses TRBV2 with TRBJ2-7; D call uncertain. The CDR3 consists of 13 residues. V dropped 1 base and J dropped 4 bases, with 8 bases sitting between them. Germline V gives CDR1 SNHLY, CDR2 FYNNEI. The CDR3 sequence: CASSEDASYEQYF. CDR3 DNA sequence: TGTGCCAGCAGTGAAGACGCCTCTTACGAGCAGTACTTC.

The chain recombines TRBV25-1 with TRBJ2-1, with 9 nucleotides matching TRBD2. CDR1 and CDR2 from the germline V gene are MGHDK and SYGVNS. The CDR3 is made up of 15 amino acids. V was pared by 3 bases and J by 2 bases, with 2 bases of the junction left unmatched. CDR3 DNA sequence: TGTGCCAGCAGTGATAGCGGGGGCCCCTACAATGAGCAGTTCTTC. It specifies CASSDSGGPYNEQFF. The variable domain in full, completed from reference TRBV25-1 and TRBJ2-1, reads EADIYQTPRYLVIGTGKKITLECSQTMGHDKMYWYQQDPGMELHLIHYSYGVNSTEKGDLSSESTVSRIRTEHFPLTLESARPSHTSQYLCASSDSGGPYNEQFFGPGTRLTVL.

The chain uses TRBV6-6 and TRBJ1-6; D might be TRBD1 (6 bases). The ends were cut back, 11 bases at V and 7 bases at J, with 12 bases in the middle. The CDR3 extends over 12 amino acids. Germline CDR1 reads MNHNY; CDR2 reads SVGAGI (reference sequence). CDR3 in amino acids: CAHRDTNSPLHF. The DNA of the CDR3 is TGTGCCCACCGGGACACCAATTCACCCCTCCACTTT.

The chain carries TRBV5-6 and TRBJ2-7; D not certain. The CDR3 contains 15 residues. The germline V gene has CDR1 SGHDT and CDR2 YYEEEE. The V end was cut by 2 bases, the J end by 5 bases, with 17 bases between. Written as DNA, the CDR3 is TGTGCCAGCAGCTTTGTTTCCAAAAGATTAAACGAGCAGTACTTC. It yields the protein CASSFVSKRLNEQYF.

The genes are TRBV7-8 and TRBJ1-6, with TRBD1 identical over 11 bases. The V and J ends lost 1 base and 9 bases, in that order; junction bases with no gene match: 5. Germline V CDR1 and CDR2: SGHVS, FQNEAQ. This CDR3 is built from 16 residues. The CDR3 reads CASSLGGDRGSSPLHF. In DNA, the CDR3 is TGTGCCAGCAGCTTAGGTGGGGACAGGGGGAGTTCACCCCTCCACTTT.

The chain carries TRBV5-6 and TRBJ2-1; 10 bases line up with TRBD2. The CDR3 extends over 14 amino acids. Germline-derived CDR1 and CDR2 are SGHDT and YYEEEE. V lost 1 base, J lost 7 bases, and 2 bases stayed unmatched. CDR3 residues: CASSLTSGENEQFF. For the CDR3, the DNA is TGTGCCAGCAGCTTGACTAGCGGGGAAAATGAGCAGTTCTTC.

Comment on this clone: The same CDR3 arises from other DNA sequences in this sample as well. The chain couples TRBV6-5 to TRBJ2-7; D may be TRBD2 (5 bases). Germline assignment: CDR1 MNHEY and CDR2 SVGAGI. Trimming took 2 bases from V and 7 from J, leaving 18 bases between them. The CDR3 extends over 15 amino acids. CDR3 nucleotide sequence: TGTGCCAGCAGTTACACTATTAGCGATCGGTATGAGCAGTACTTC. Translation gives CASSYTISDRYEQYF.

This rearrangement joins TRBV14 to TRBJ2-1, with TRBD2 matching over 9 bases. Unmatched junction bases numbered 3, after V lost 3 bases and J lost 3 bases. This CDR3 contains 15 residues. Germline V gene sequence: CDR1 SGHDN, CDR2 FVKESK. The CDR3 nucleotides are TGTGCCAGCAGCCATCCTAGCGGGGTCTACAATGAGCAGTTCTTC. Translating it yields CASSHPSGVYNEQFF.